This is a list of T cell receptor beta chains from one sample in a study of cytomegalovirus exposure and HLA in healthy donors. Clones were read by immunoSEQ multiplex PCR, and TCRdb kept only the in-frame ones, dropping some. This sample has about 94,000 clones; 78% occur once, and the top ten carry approximately 0.8%. Sample: PBMCs. All receptors come from a woman aged 60-70 years in good health and CMV-seronegative. Each CDR3 is given with its conserved first and last residue. A D gene is named only where the DNA matches it firmly. The listing skips clone size in some rows; elsewhere it reads once, few, many or a size class.

size	V	J	D	DNA	CDR3
NA	TRBV27	TRBJ1-2	TRBD1	TGTGCCAGCAGCTTGCTAGGGACAGGCAACTATGGCTACACCTTC	CASSLLGTGNYGYTF
NA	TRBV9	TRBJ2-5	TRBD2	TGTGCCAGCAGCGTAGCATCTTATAGCGGGGGGGAAGAGACCCAGTACTTC	CASSVASYSGGEETQYF
NA	TRBV6-5	TRBJ1-1	NA	TGTGCCAGCATTAACATGAACACTGAAGCTTTCTTT	CASINMNTEAFF
NA	TRBV5-1	TRBJ2-7	NA	TGCGCCAGCAGCTTGGTCGGGAACGAGCAGTACTTC	CASSLVGNEQYF
NA	TRBV7-9	TRBJ2-5	TRBD1	TGTGCCAGCATCCGGGACAGGCAAGAGACCCAGTACTTC	CASIRDRQETQYF
NA	TRBV7-2	TRBJ2-3	NA	TGTGCCAGCAGCTTAGTTGGGCAGGGCACAGATACGCAGTATTTT	CASSLVGQGTDTQYF
NA	TRBV4-3	TRBJ2-5	NA	TGCGCCATCCCGGGACTCCTACAAGAGACCCAGTACTTC	CAIPGLLQETQYF
NA	TRBV7-8	TRBJ1-1	TRBD1	TGTGCCAGCAGCTCCGGGACAGGGGGCTACACTGAAGCTTTCTTT	CASSSGTGGYTEAFF
few	TRBV7-2	TRBJ2-7	TRBD1	TGTGCCAGCAGCAAGCCAGGGACAGGGGCGGAGGAGCAGTACTTC	CASSKPGTGAEEQYF
NA	TRBV9	TRBJ2-6	TRBD2	TGTGCCAGCAGCATCAGCGGGGACTCTGGGGCCAACGTCCTGACTTTC	CASSISGDSGANVLTF
NA	TRBV6-4	TRBJ2-1	NA	TGTGCCAGATCCGGACTCAACCCAATCTCCTACAATGAGCAGTTCTTC	CARSGLNPISYNEQFF
NA	TRBV5-4	TRBJ2-3	TRBD2	TGTGCCAGCAGCTTGGACCTAGCGGGGAGCACAGATACGCAGTATTTT	CASSLDLAGSTDTQYF
NA	TRBV29-1	TRBJ1-2	NA	TGCAGCGCCCAGGGGAGAGACTATGGCTACACCTTC	CSAQGRDYGYTF
NA	TRBV10-3	TRBJ1-1	NA	TGTGCCATCAGTGAGTACTGGACAGACCCTTTGAACACTGAAGCTTTCTTT	CAISEYWTDPLNTEAFF
NA	TRBV10-1	TRBJ1-1	TRBD1	TGCGCCAGCAGTGAAGGGCGGACAGGGAAAGCTTTCTTT	CASSEGRTGKAFF
NA	TRBV7-9	TRBJ2-1	NA	TGTGCCAGCAGCCCTACGGACAGATACAATGAGCAGTTCTTC	CASSPTDRYNEQFF
NA	TRBV6-5	TRBJ1-2	NA	TGTGCCAGCAGTTTGCACTCTAACTATGGCTACACCTTC	CASSLHSNYGYTF
NA	TRBV4-3	TRBJ2-1	NA	TGCGCCAGCAGCCAAGATCTTTTCGGGGGCTCCTACAATGAGCAGTTCTTC	CASSQDLFGGSYNEQFF
NA	TRBV9	TRBJ2-3	NA	TGTGCCAGCAGCGTAGAGACCCGGGCAGATACGCAGTATTTT	CASSVETRADTQYF
NA	TRBV19	TRBJ1-5	NA	TGTGCCAGCGAGCGGGATAGCAATCAGCCCCAGCATTTT	CASERDSNQPQHF
NA	TRBV7-6	TRBJ2-5	TRBD2	TGTGCCAGCAGCTTATCAGCGGGGGGAGTAGAGACCCAGTACTTC	CASSLSAGGVETQYF
NA	TRBV5-1	TRBJ2-2	TRBD1	TGCGCCAGCAGCTCGAGAGGGGGCCCTAACACCGGGGAGCTGTTTTTT	CASSSRGGPNTGELFF
NA	TRBV5-1	TRBJ1-2	TRBD1	TGCGCCAGCAGCTTGGGGGACAGGGCCTATGGCTACACCTTC	CASSLGDRAYGYTF
NA	TRBV6-5	TRBJ1-5	TRBD1	TGTGCCAGCAGCCGACAGGGGGGTCAGCCCCAGCATTTT	CASSRQGGQPQHF
NA	TRBV14	TRBJ2-7	TRBD1	TGTGCCAGCAGCCATGGACAGGGGAGCTACGAGCAGTACTTC	CASSHGQGSYEQYF
NA	TRBV2	TRBJ1-4	NA	TGTGCCAGCAGTGAGCGCCAGGGTCTTATGGGGGAAAAACTGTTTTTT	CASSERQGLMGEKLFF
NA	TRBV13	TRBJ2-3	TRBD2	TGTGCCAGCAGCTGGCGACTAGCGGGAGGAACAGATACGCAGTATTTT	CASSWRLAGGTDTQYF
NA	TRBV10-2	TRBJ2-3	TRBD1	TGCGCCAGCACCCTCGGACAGGACACAGATACGCAGTATTTT	CASTLGQDTDTQYF
NA	TRBV6-6	TRBJ1-1	NA	TGTGCCAGCAGTTATTTCGCTGAGGAATCTGAAGCTTTCTTT	CASSYFAEESEAFF